These 31 T cell receptor beta chains share one sample of origin, sequenced in a study of blood T cell repertoires in COVID-19. Method: immunoSEQ multiplex PCR; TCRdb's copy keeps in-frame clones and lacks some. Of over 100,000 clones listed, over 60% are singletons. Sequencing used peripheral blood. The receptors here all came from a woman in her sixties or seventies with acute or convalescent COVID-19.

The table lists this clone with a few counts. This chain uses TRBV10-2 with TRBJ1-1; 11 nucleotides match TRBD1. The CDR3 covers 15 residues. Germline V gene data show CDR1 as WSHSY and CDR2 as SAAADI. Trimming at V came to 3 bases and at J to 1 base, leaving 1 base not matched to a gene. CDR3 DNA: TGCGCCAGCAGTGATGGGACAGGGGGGAACACTGAAGCTTTCTTT. Translation gives CASSDGTGGNTEAFF.

The CDR3 spells CASSQPPNRGGYTF. CDR3 in DNA: TGTGCCAGCAGCCAACCCCCTAACAGGGGCGGCTACACCTTC. The V and J genes are TRBV3-1 (or the pseudogene TRBV3-2) and TRBJ1-2; 7 positions match TRBD1. The CDR3 is 14 amino acids. Germline V gene sequence: CDR1 LGHDT, CDR2 YNNKEL (reference sequence). Trimming took 2 bases from V and 8 from J; bases not matched to a gene: 8.

The J gene is TRBJ1-1, the V gene TRBV2; D gene ambiguous. From germline, CDR1 is SNHLY and CDR2 FYNNEI. There are 13 residues in the CDR3. V was clipped by 7 bases and J by 3 bases, with 12 bases between them. The CDR3 loop reads CASTRRRDTEAFF. CDR3 nucleotide sequence: TGTGCCAGCACAAGACGGCGGGACACTGAAGCTTTCTTT.

As concerns this clone: Other nucleotide sequences in the sample specify the same CDR3. V and J are TRBV19 and TRBJ1-5; 8 nucleotides agree with TRBD1. The CDR3 consists of 13 residues. The germline gives CDR1 LNHDA, CDR2 SQIVND (reference sequence). The trim removed 10 bases at V and 1 base at J, leaving 3 bases unmatched. The CDR3 DNA reads TGTGCCACCGGACAGGGAAGCAATCAGCCCCAGCATTTT. Translation: CATGQGSNQPQHF.

Turning to this clone: Just one base apart from a much larger clone, this may be a read error. The rearrangement joins TRBV2 to TRBJ2-1; 10 bases line up with TRBD1. After removal of 3 bases from V and 4 bases from J, the junction contained 3 bases not matched to a gene. The germline V gene encodes CDR1 SNHLY and CDR2 FYNNEI. This CDR3 comprises 15 residues. DNA for the CDR3: TGTGCCAGCAGTGATCCGGGACAGGGGTACAATGAGCAGTTCTTC. Its protein product is CASSDPGQGYNEQFF. The complete variable domain, with remaining parts taken from reference TRBV2 and TRBJ2-1, reads EPEVTQTPSHQVTQMGQEVILRCVPISNHLYFYWYRQILGQKVEFLVSFYNNEISEKSEIFDDQFSVERPDGSNFTLKIRSTKLEDSAMYFCASSDPGQGYNEQFFGPGTRLTVL.

The chain combines TRBV6-2 or TRBV6-3 with TRBJ2-2; 7 bases line up with TRBD2. Unmatched junction bases numbered 0, after V lost 2 bases and J lost 3 bases. The CDR3 covers 14 residues. CDR1 MNHEY and CDR2 SVGEGT come from the germline V gene. The CDR3, as DNA: TGTGCCAGCAGTTACCTAGCGGACACCGGGGAGCTGTTTTTT. Translated, it gives CASSYLADTGELFF.

The CDR3: CASSELTTQHF. DNA for the CDR3: TGCGCCAGCAGTGAACTTACGACCCAGCATTTT. The chain employs TRBV10-2 and TRBJ1-5; D not certain. CDR3 length: 11 residues. CDR1 is WSHSY, CDR2 SAAADI, per germline. Deletions cut 3 bases from V and 11 bases from J, with 8 bases between.

V gene TRBV25-1 combines with J gene TRBJ1-2; 7 positions match TRBD1. Germline V lookup: CDR1 MGHDK, CDR2 SYGVNS. V was clipped by 4 bases and J by 4 bases; unmatched bases: 3. This CDR3 has 13 amino acids. The CDR3 sequence is CASSGGTVYGYTF. The CDR3, as DNA: TGTGCCAGCAGTGGCGGGACAGTCTATGGCTACACCTTC.

This clone was seen a handful of times. The chain links TRBV6-1 to TRBJ1-5, with a tentative D call TRBD1 (5 bases). Germline V gene lookup returns CDR1 MNHNS and CDR2 SASEGT. The ends were cut back, 0 bases at V and 2 bases at J, with 8 bases in the middle. The CDR3 extends over 15 amino acids. The DNA for the CDR3 is TGTGCCAGCAGTGAAGCGGGGCAGGGCAATCAGCCCCAGCATTTT. This sequence encodes CASSEAGQGNQPQHF.

The chain has TRBV19 and TRBJ1-3; D may be TRBD1 (6 bases). This CDR3 comprises 17 residues. The V end was cut by 9 bases, the J end by 0 bases, with 21 bases between. The germline V gene encodes CDR1 LNHDA and CDR2 SQIVND (reference sequence). The DNA for the CDR3 is TGTGCCAGCCCCGAGGGGGTGAAGGGGATCTCTGGAAACACCATATATTTT. Translation gives CASPEGVKGISGNTIYF. The entire variable domain, with the rest obtained from reference TRBV19 and TRBJ1-3, is as follows: DGGITQSPKYLFRKEGQNVTLSCEQNLNHDAMYWYRQDPGQGLRLIYYSQIVNDFQKGDIAEGYSVSREKKESFPLTVTSAQKNPTAFYLCASPEGVKGISGNTIYFGEGSWLTVV.

Comments on this clone: This CDR3 is also generated by other DNA sequences in the sample. The rearrangement joins TRBV5-1 to TRBJ2-5, with 7 bases matching TRBD1. Germline loops: CDR1 SGHRS, CDR2 YFSETQ. This CDR3 is built from 13 residues. V trimming: 0 bases; J trimming: 4 bases; junction bases outside the gene matches: 0. This chain's CDR3 is CASSLDRGETQYF. The CDR3 bases are TGCGCCAGCAGCTTGGACAGGGGAGAGACCCAGTACTTC.

The rearrangement joins TRBV28 to TRBJ1-4; D is ambiguous. The CDR3 is 14 residues long. In germline, CDR1 is MDHEN, CDR2 SYDVKM. V was pared by 5 bases and J by 8 bases, with 15 bases between. DNA for the CDR3: TGTGCCAGCAGTCCGATGAATAGTAACGAAAAACTGTTTTTT. This encodes CASSPMNSNEKLFF.

The V call is TRBV6-5, the J call TRBJ1-2, with 11 bases aligning to TRBD1. The CDR3 has 13 residues. V lost 8 bases to trimming and J lost 4 bases; unmatched junction nucleotides: 3. Germline-derived CDR1 and CDR2 are MNHEY and SVGAGI. CDR3 in DNA: TGTGCCAGCTGCGGGACAGGGGGCTATGGCTACACCTTC. Residues: CASCGTGGYGYTF.

The chain uses TRBV28 and TRBJ2-1; 9 bases line up with TRBD1. Germline V gives CDR1 MDHEN, CDR2 SYDVKM. V shed 5 bases, J shed 0 bases, and the junction held 11 bases outside the gene matches. The CDR3 runs 18 residues. The CDR3 region has the DNA TGTGCCAGCAGTCATTCCCCGGGACAGGGCAGCTCCTACAATGAGCAGTTCTTC. Protein sequence: CASSHSPGQGSSYNEQFF.

This sequence joins TRBV10-2 and TRBJ1-1; D is possibly TRBD1 (5 bases). The CDR3 loop spans 14 amino acids. Germline V gives CDR1 WSHSY, CDR2 SAAADI. V was shortened by 4 bases and J by 5 bases, with 14 bases between the two germline ends. CDR3 region: CASSGALGGTEAFF. CDR3 bases: TGCGCCAGCAGTGGGGCTTTGGGGGGAACTGAAGCTTTCTTT.

The chain recombines TRBV3-1 (or the pseudogene TRBV3-2) with TRBJ2-1; 14 nucleotides match TRBD2. The CDR3 runs to 17 residues. With 4 bases clipped from V and 4 bases from J, the junction kept 6 bases outside the gene matches. Germline V gene sequence: CDR1 LGHDT, CDR2 YNNKEL (reference sequence). For the CDR3, the DNA is TGTGCCAGCAGCCGAGGGACTAGCGGGAGAGCGTACAATGAGCAGTTCTTC. It encodes CASSRGTSGRAYNEQFF.

The V call is TRBV30, the J call TRBJ1-4; tentatively, D is TRBD1 (6 bases). The germline CDR1 and CDR2 sequences are GTSNPN and SVGIG (reference sequence). V lost 3 bases to trimming and J lost 7 bases, with 12 bases between them. The CDR3 runs to 13 residues. CDR3 amino acids: CAWSRGGSEKLFF. Written as DNA, the CDR3 is TGTGCCTGGAGCCGAGGGGGAAGTGAAAAACTGTTTTTT. The complete variable domain, with remaining parts taken from reference TRBV30 and TRBJ1-4, reads SQTIHQWPATLVQPVGSPLSLECTVEGTSNPNLYWYRQAAGRGLQLLFYSVGIGQISSEVPQNLSASRPQDRQFILSSKKLLLSDSGFYLCAWSRGGSEKLFFGSGTQLSVL.

The chain carries TRBV5-1 and TRBJ1-5; D might be TRBD1 (6 bases). Trimming took off 1 base at V and 6 bases at J, with 11 bases between the two ends. This CDR3 region has 14 residues. In germline, CDR1 is SGHRS, CDR2 YFSETQ. CDR3 sequence: CASSLREGGQPQHF. The CDR3 region has the DNA TGCGCCAGCAGCTTGAGGGAGGGGGGTCAGCCCCAGCATTTT. Supplemented by reference TRBV5-1 and TRBJ1-5, the full variable domain reads KAGVTQTPRYLIKTRGQQVTLSCSPISGHRSVSWYQQTPGQGLQFLFEYFSETQRNKGNFPGRFSGRQFSNSRSEMNVSTLELGDSALYLCASSLREGGQPQHFGDGTRLSIL.

This clone has more than one count but fewer than ten. The gene calls are TRBV29-1 and TRBJ1-2; 11 bases align to TRBD1. V was pared by 5 bases and J by 2 bases, with 7 bases of the junction left unmatched. The CDR3 has 15 amino acids. CDR1 is SQVTM, CDR2 ANQGSEA, per germline. CDR3 in amino acids: CSVPGQGASNYGYTF. CDR3 DNA: TGCAGCGTTCCCGGACAGGGGGCATCCAACTATGGCTACACCTTC. Variable domain in full (rest from reference TRBV29-1 and TRBJ1-2): SAVISQKPSRDICQRGTSLTIQCQVDSQVTMMFWYRQQPGQSLTLIATANQGSEATYESGFVIDKFPISRPNLTFSTLTVSNMSPEDSSIYLCSVPGQGASNYGYTFGSGTRLTVV.

The chain is built from TRBV25-1 and TRBJ2-1; a possible D gene is TRBD2 (6 bases). The CDR3 loop spans 14 amino acids. Trimming took off 3 bases at V and 4 bases at J, with 10 bases between the two ends. CDR1 and CDR2 (germline): MGHDK, SYGVNS. Written as DNA, the CDR3 is TGTGCCAGCAGTGACGGCGCGGGATACAATGAGCAGTTCTTC. Translating gives CASSDGAGYNEQFF.

The chain is built from TRBV5-1 and TRBJ2-1; 7 bases fit TRBD2. Germline assignment: CDR1 SGHRS and CDR2 YFSETQ. The CDR3 spans 15 residues. Losses at the gene ends were 5 bases for V and 6 bases for J; bases not matched to a gene: 11. The CDR3 region is CASSGWSGIINEQFF. CDR3 coding DNA: TGCGCCAGCAGTGGTTGGAGCGGGATTATCAATGAGCAGTTCTTC. Drawing the rest from reference TRBV5-1 and TRBJ2-1, the complete variable domain is KAGVTQTPRYLIKTRGQQVTLSCSPISGHRSVSWYQQTPGQGLQFLFEYFSETQRNKGNFPGRFSGRQFSNSRSEMNVSTLELGDSALYLCASSGWSGIINEQFFGPGTRLTVL.

The gene calls are TRBV6-5 and TRBJ2-7, with TRBD1 matching over 7 bases. The CDR3 loop spans 14 amino acids. Trimming cost V 5 bases and J 3 bases; bases outside gene matches: 7. The germline gives CDR1 MNHEY, CDR2 SVGAGI. In nucleotides, the CDR3 is TGTGCCAGCAGTACACAGGGGAATTACTACGAGCAGTACTTC. Protein sequence: CASSTQGNYYEQYF.

This clone showed up just a few times. The chain uses TRBV6-5 and TRBJ1-1; maybe TRBD1 (5 bases). Germline CDR1 and CDR2: MNHEY and SVGAGI. This CDR3 has 12 amino acids. V lost 10 bases to trimming and J lost 5 bases, with 14 bases between them. CDR3: CATRVRGTEAFF. The DNA of the CDR3 is TGTGCCACCAGGGTACGAGGGACTGAAGCTTTCTTT.

The chain links TRBV2 to TRBJ2-7, with 8 bases lining up with TRBD2. The CDR3 length is 14 residues. The V and J ends lost 4 bases and 6 bases, in that order; junction bases with no gene match: 8. Germline V gives CDR1 SNHLY, CDR2 FYNNEI. Written as DNA, the CDR3 is TGTGCCAGCAGTGGGTCTGCGGGAGGTTCCGAGCAGTACTTC. This codes for CASSGSAGGSEQYF. The full variable domain, in which reference TRBV2 and TRBJ2-7 provide the parts outside the CDR3, is EPEVTQTPSHQVTQMGQEVILRCVPISNHLYFYWYRQILGQKVEFLVSFYNNEISEKSEIFDDQFSVERPDGSNFTLKIRSTKLEDSAMYFCASSGSAGGSEQYFGPGTRLTVT.

This chain joins TRBV3-1 (or the pseudogene TRBV3-2) and TRBJ2-1, with D maybe TRBD2 (5 bases). CDR1 LGHDT and CDR2 YNNKEL come from the germline V gene (reference sequence). The CDR3 loop spans 15 amino acids. Trimming shortened V by 4 bases and J by 1 base, and 11 bases separated the two germline ends. The CDR3 bases are TGTGCCAGCAGCCCTTCTAGGAGGTCCTACAATGAGCAGTTCTTC. It codes for CASSPSRRSYNEQFF.

This chain joins TRBV19 and TRBJ2-1; D perhaps matches TRBD1 (6 bases). CDR3 length: 14 amino acids. The V gene's germline CDR1 is LNHDA and CDR2 SQIVND (reference sequence). V lost 1 base and J 9 bases, leaving 13 bases between the germline ends. The CDR3 region has the DNA TGTGCCAGTAGTATAGGGCAGGGGTGGGGTGAGCAGTTCTTC. This encodes CASSIGQGWGEQFF.

About this clone: At one end the junction does not follow the germline gene, possibly because of a read error. This rearrangement joins TRBV7-2 to TRBJ2-2; 9 nucleotides agree with TRBD2. The germline CDR1 and CDR2 sequences are SGHTA and FQGNSA. The CDR3 contains 13 residues. The DNA for the CDR3 is TGTCCCAGCAGCCGCGGGGGGGGCGGGGAGCTGTTTTTT. Translating it yields CPSSRGGGGELFF.

The chain has TRBV10-2 and TRBJ2-3; the D gene is possibly TRBD1 (6 bases). Trimming removed 6 bases from V and 2 bases from J, with 9 bases in between. The CDR3 is made up of 13 amino acids. Germline CDR1 and CDR2: WSHSY and SAAADI. The CDR3 spells CASRGANTDTQYF. The CDR3 bases are TGCGCCAGCAGGGGGGCGAACACAGATACGCAGTATTTT.

The genes are TRBV28 and TRBJ2-1, with D tentatively TRBD1 (6 bases). Germline V gene lookup returns CDR1 MDHEN and CDR2 SYDVKM. The CDR3 runs 14 residues. V was cut by 4 bases and J by 12 bases, with 19 bases left in between. As DNA, the CDR3 is TGTGCCAGCAGTTCCCCTGGGGGACAAGAGGGGCAGTTCTTC. This codes for CASSSPGGQEGQFF.

CDR3 sequence: CASSERGTGGTEAFF. CDR3 in DNA: TGCGCCAGCAGTGAGCGGGGTACCGGGGGGACTGAAGCTTTCTTT. This chain uses TRBV10-1 with TRBJ1-1; D possibly corresponds to TRBD1 (5 bases). The V end was cut by 2 bases, the J end by 5 bases, with 15 bases between. CDR1 WNHNN and CDR2 SYGVQD come from the germline V gene (reference sequence). The CDR3 runs 15 residues.

Points on this clone: This specimen includes other DNA sequences encoding the same CDR3. This chain links TRBV28 with TRBJ1-1, with 9 bases that match TRBD1. The CDR3 sequence is 14 residues long. Germline V gene data show CDR1 as MDHEN and CDR2 as SYDVKM. The trim removed 4 bases at V and 1 base at J, leaving 1 base unmatched. The CDR3 here is CASSSGQGNTEAFF. CDR3 coding DNA: TGTGCCAGCAGTTCGGGACAGGGGAACACTGAAGCTTTCTTT.